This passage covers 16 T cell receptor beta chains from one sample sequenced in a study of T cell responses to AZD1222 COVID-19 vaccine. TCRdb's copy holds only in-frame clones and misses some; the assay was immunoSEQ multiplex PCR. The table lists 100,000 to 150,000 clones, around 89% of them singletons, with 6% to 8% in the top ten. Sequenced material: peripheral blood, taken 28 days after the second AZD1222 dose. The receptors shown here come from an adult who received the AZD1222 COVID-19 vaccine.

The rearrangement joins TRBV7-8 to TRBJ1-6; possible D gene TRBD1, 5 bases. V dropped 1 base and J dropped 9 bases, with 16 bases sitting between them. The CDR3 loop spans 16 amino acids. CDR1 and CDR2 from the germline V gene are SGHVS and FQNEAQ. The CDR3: CASSLVGREARSPLHF. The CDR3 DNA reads TGTGCCAGCAGCTTAGTGGGACGGGAGGCACGTTCACCCCTCCACTTT.

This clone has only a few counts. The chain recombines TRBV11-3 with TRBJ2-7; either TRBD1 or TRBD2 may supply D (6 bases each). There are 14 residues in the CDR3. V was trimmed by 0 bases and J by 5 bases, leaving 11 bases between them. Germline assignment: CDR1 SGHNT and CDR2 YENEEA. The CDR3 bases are TGTGCCAGCAGCTTAGAATGGGGGGCGGACGAGCAGTACTTC. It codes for CASSLEWGADEQYF. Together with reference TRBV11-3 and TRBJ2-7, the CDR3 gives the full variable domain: EAGVVQSPRYKIIEKKQPVAFWCNPISGHNTLYWYLQNLGQGPELLIRYENEEAVDDSQLPKDRFSAERLKGVDSTLKIQPAELGDSAVYLCASSLEWGADEQYFGPGTRLTVT.

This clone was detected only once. CDR3 DNA: TGTGCCAGCAGCTTAGCGGGCCCCTCACAAGGGGGCTACACCTTC. It encodes CASSLAGPSQGGYTF. The chain joins TRBV7-2 to TRBJ1-2; D is undetermined. This CDR3 has 15 residues. Trimming took off 0 bases at V and 8 bases at J, with 16 bases between the two ends. CDR1 and CDR2 from the germline V gene are SGHTA and FQGNSA. The whole variable domain, remainder taken from reference TRBV7-2 and TRBJ1-2, is GAGVSQSPSNKVTEKGKDVELRCDPISGHTALYWYRQSLGQGLEFLIYFQGNSAPDKSGLPSDRFSAERTGGSVSTLTIQRTQQEDSAVYLCASSLAGPSQGGYTFGSGTRLTVV.

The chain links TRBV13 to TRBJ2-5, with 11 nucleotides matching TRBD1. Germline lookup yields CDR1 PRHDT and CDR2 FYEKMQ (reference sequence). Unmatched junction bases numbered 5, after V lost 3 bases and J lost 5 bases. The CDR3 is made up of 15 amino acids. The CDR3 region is CASSLGTGGEETQYF. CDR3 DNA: TGTGCCAGCAGCTTGGGGACAGGGGGAGAGGAGACCCAGTACTTC.

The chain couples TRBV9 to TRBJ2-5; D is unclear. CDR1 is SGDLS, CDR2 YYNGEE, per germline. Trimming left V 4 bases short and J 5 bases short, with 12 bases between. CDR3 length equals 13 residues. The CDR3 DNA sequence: TGTGCCAGCAGCCCCAGGAGTCCGGAGACCCAGTACTTC. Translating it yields CASSPRSPETQYF.

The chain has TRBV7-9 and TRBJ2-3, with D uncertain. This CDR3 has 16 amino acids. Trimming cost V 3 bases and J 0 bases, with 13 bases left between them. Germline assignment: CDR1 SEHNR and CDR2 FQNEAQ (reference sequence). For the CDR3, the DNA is TGTGCCAGCAGCTTGTGGGGTGTAAGGAGCACAGATACGCAGTATTTT. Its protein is CASSLWGVRSTDTQYF.

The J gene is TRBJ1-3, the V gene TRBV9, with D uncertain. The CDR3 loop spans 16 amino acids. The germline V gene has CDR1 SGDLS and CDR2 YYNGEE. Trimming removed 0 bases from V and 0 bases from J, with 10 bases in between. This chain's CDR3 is CASSVGGVGSGNTIYF. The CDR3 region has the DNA TGTGCCAGCAGCGTAGGTGGCGTGGGCTCTGGAAACACCATATATTTT.

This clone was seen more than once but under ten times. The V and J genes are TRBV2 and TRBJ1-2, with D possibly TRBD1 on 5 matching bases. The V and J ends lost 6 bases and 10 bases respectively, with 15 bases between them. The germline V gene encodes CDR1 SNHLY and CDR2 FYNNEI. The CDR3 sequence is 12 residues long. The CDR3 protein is CASRGTGTIYTF. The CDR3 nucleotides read TGTGCCAGCAGAGGTACCGGGACCATCTACACCTTC. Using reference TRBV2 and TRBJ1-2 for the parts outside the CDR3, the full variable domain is EPEVTQTPSHQVTQMGQEVILRCVPISNHLYFYWYRQILGQKVEFLVSFYNNEISEKSEIFDDQFSVERPDGSNFTLKIRSTKLEDSAMYFCASRGTGTIYTFGSGTRLTVV.

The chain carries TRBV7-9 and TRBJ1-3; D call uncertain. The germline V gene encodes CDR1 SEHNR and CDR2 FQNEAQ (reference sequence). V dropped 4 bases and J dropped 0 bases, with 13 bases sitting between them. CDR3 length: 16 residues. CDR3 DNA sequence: TGTGCCAGCAGCTCCTATGACACGCACTCTGGAAACACCATATATTTT. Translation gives CASSSYDTHSGNTIYF. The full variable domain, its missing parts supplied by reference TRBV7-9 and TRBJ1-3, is DTGVSQNPRHKITKRGQNVTFRCDPISEHNRLYWYRQTLGQGPEFLTYFQNEAQLEKSRLLSDRFSAERPKGSFSTLEIQRTEQGDSAMYLCASSSYDTHSGNTIYFGEGSWLTVV.

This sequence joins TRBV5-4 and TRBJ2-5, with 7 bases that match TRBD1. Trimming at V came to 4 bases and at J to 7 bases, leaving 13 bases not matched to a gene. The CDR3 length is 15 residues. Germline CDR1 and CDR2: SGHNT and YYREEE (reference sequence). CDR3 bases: TGTGCCAGCAGCCTAGGGACAGAAGGATTGGGGACCCAGTACTTC. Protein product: CASSLGTEGLGTQYF.

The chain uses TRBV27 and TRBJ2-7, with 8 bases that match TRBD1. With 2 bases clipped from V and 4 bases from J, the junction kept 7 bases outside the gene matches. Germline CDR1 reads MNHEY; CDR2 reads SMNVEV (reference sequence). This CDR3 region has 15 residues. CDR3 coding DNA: TGTGCCAGCAGTTTACAGCCGGGACAGGTTTACGAGCAGTACTTC. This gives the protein CASSLQPGQVYEQYF.

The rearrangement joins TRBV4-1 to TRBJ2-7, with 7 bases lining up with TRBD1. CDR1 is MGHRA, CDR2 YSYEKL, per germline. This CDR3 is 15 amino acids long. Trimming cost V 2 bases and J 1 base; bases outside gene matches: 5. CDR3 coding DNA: TGCGCCAGCAGCCAACTACCGGGACAGTCCTACGAGCAGTACTTC. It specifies CASSQLPGQSYEQYF.

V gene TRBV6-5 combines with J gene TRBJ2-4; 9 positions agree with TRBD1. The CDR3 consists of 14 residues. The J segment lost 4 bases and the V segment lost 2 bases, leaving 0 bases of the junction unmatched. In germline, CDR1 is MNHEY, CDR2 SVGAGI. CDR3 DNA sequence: TGTGCCAGCAGTTACGACAGGGGGAAAAACATTCAGTACTTC. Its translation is CASSYDRGKNIQYF.

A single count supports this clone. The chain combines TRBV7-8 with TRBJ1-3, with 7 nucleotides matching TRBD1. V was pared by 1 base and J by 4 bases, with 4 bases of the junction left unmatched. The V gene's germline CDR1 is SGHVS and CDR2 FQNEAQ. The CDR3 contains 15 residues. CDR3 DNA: TGTGCCAGCAGCTTAGGGGGACAGCTCGGAAACACCATATATTTT. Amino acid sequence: CASSLGGQLGNTIYF.

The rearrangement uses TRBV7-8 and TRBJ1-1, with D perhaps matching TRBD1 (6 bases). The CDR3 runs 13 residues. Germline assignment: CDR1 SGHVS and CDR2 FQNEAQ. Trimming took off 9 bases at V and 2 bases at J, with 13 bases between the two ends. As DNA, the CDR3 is TGTGCCAGTAAAACAGGGCCCAACACTGAAGCTTTCTTT. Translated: CASKTGPNTEAFF. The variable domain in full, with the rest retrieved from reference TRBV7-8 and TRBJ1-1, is GAGVSQSPRYKVAKRGQDVALRCDPISGHVSLFWYQQALGQGPEFLTYFQNEAQLDKSGLPSDRFFAERPEGSVSTLKIQRTQQEDSAVYLCASKTGPNTEAFFGQGTRLTVV.

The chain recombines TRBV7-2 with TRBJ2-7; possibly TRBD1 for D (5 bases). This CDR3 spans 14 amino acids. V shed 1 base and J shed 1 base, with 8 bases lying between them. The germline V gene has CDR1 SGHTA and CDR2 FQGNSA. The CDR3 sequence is CASSLVRASYEQYF. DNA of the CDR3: TGTGCCAGCAGCTTAGTCAGGGCATCCTACGAGCAGTACTTC.